This T cell receptor beta chain was captured in a study of CD8+CD57+ T cells in acquired aplastic anemia. Template material for TCR beta VDJ and CDR3 profiling consisted of genomic DNA. TCRdb reprocessed the reads with MiXCR, giving one entry per CDR3 protein. The sample shows 150,000 to 200,000 distinct CDR3 sequences, roughly 63% of them seen only once. After removal of 0 bases from V and 0 bases from J, the junction contained 6 bases not matched to a gene. The CDR3 has 17 amino acids. CDR1 SGHNT and CDR2 YYREEE come from the germline V gene (reference sequence). The source of this sequence is a human donor in good health. The gene calls are TRBV5-4 and TRBJ2-1; 7 nucleotides line up with TRBD2. Sequenced material: sorted CD4+, CD8+, or CD8+CD57+ T cells (not recorded which) from PBMCs. The CDR3 bases are TGTGCCAGCAGCTTGGGACCAGCGGGGAGCTCCTACAATGAGCAGTTCTTC. Protein sequence: CASSLGPAGSSYNEQFF.